The 5 T cell receptor beta chains presented below share a single source sample, sequenced in a study of CD8 T cells in ankylosing spondylitis. Study-wide findings and caveats: In ankylosing spondylitis blood, a motif of 7 to 9 highly homologous TCR beta variants appeared characteristic.

Each CDR3 protein gets one entry after TCRdb re-called the 5' RACE reads with MiXCR. This table has 100,000 to 150,000 distinct CDR3 sequences, 17% appearing once. The antigens for these receptors are not known. The sample consisted of blood, either unsorted or a sorted T cell fraction (not recorded which). Receptor source: a male donor with ankylosing spondylitis.

The genes are TRBV7-9 and TRBJ2-7, with TRBD1 matching over 9 bases. The CDR3 covers 16 residues. From germline, CDR1 is SEHNR and CDR2 FQNEAQ (reference sequence). V lost 1 base to trimming and J lost 0 bases; unmatched junction nucleotides: 4. CDR3 sequence (DNA): TGTGCCAGCAGCTTAGATGGGACAGGGCTCTCCTACGAGCAGTACTTC. Protein: CASSLDGTGLSYEQYF.

The chain recombines TRBV7-3 with TRBJ2-1; a weak D match, TRBD2 (6 bases). Germline V CDR1 and CDR2: SGHTA, FQGTGA. This CDR3 comprises 16 residues. The V and J ends lost 2 bases and 0 bases respectively, with 11 bases between them. CDR3 region: CASSLLVGGSYNEQFF. In nucleotides, the CDR3 is TGTGCCAGCAGCTTACTGGTGGGGGGCTCCTACAATGAGCAGTTCTTC.

This clonotype was observed a few times. This chain connects TRBV6-1 to TRBJ1-1, with 7 positions matching TRBD1. Germline lookup yields CDR1 MNHNS and CDR2 SASEGT. The CDR3 is made up of 16 amino acids. J was trimmed by 1 base and V by 3 bases; bases with no gene match: 8. The CDR3 loop reads CASSDKPGQKNTEAFF. CDR3 nucleotide sequence: TGTGCCAGCAGTGACAAACCGGGACAGAAGAACACTGAAGCTTTCTTT.

This clonotype was observed at least ten times. The V gene is TRBV9, the J gene TRBJ2-7; D possibly corresponds to TRBD2 (5 bases). This CDR3 is built from 13 residues. CDR1 is SGDLS and CDR2 is YYNGEE in the germline V gene. V was pared by 4 bases and J by 3 bases, with 11 bases between. CDR3 DNA: TGTGCCAGCAGCACCAACCGGGACTACGAGCAGTACTTC. Protein sequence: CASSTNRDYEQYF.

This chain uses TRBV7-9 with TRBJ1-2, with D maybe TRBD1 (6 bases). With 5 bases removed from V and 5 bases from J, the gap between germline ends came to 12 bases. The CDR3 contains 13 residues. Germline-derived CDR1 and CDR2 are SEHNR and FQNEAQ (reference sequence). The CDR3 spells CASSTGQRYGYTF. The DNA for the CDR3 is TGTGCCAGCAGCACAGGACAGCGTTATGGCTACACCTTC.